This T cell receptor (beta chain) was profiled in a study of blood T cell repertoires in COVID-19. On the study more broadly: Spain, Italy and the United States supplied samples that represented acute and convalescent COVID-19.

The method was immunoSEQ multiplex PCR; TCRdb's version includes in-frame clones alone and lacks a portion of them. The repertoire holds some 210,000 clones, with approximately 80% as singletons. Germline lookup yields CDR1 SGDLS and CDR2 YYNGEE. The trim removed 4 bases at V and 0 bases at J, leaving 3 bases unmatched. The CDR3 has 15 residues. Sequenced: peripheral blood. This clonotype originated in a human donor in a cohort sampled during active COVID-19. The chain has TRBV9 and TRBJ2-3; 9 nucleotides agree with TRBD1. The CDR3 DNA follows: TGTGCCAGCAGCTCAACAGGGGGCAGCACAGATACGCAGTATTTT. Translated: CASSSTGGSTDTQYF.